This T cell receptor beta chain was sequenced in a study of cytomegalovirus exposure and HLA in healthy donors. Points from the study as a whole: Rare TCR sequences dominated, though some public TCRs recurred in many donors. The authors listed 164 TCR beta chains as cytomegalovirus-associated.

Only in-frame clones appear in the TCRdb table, and some are missing; sequencing was by immunoSEQ multiplex PCR. The data hold fewer than 85,000 clones, with roughly 94% observed a single time. V lost 4 bases, J lost 5 bases, and 18 bases stayed unmatched. The CDR3 covers 18 residues. Germline CDR1 is LNHDA and CDR2 is SQIVND (reference sequence). On this clone itself: Antigen specificity is unknown.

This clonotype originated in a woman between 18 and 30 years old in good health and CMV-seronegative. Sequencing was done on a sample of PBMCs. The chain has TRBV19 and TRBJ2-7; TRBD2 aligns across 9 bases. The CDR3 sequence: CASSTARGVAGDRNEQYF. In DNA form, the CDR3 reads TGTGCCAGTAGTACCGCTAGGGGTGTAGCGGGGGATAGGAACGAGCAGTACTTC.